These 12 T cell receptor beta chains were sequenced from one sample in a study of OX40 agonist ivuxolimab in advanced cancers. Library preparation employed the immunoSEQ multiplex PCR assay. TCRdb mirrors the immuneACCESS table, restricted to in-frame sequences. Some clones are absent from its copies; in checked studies, under half trace to an unresolved V gene, and the reason for the others is unknown. The sample profile shows about 72,000 clones; 80% to 90% of them were found once. The biggest ten clones account for 0.7% to 1% of the sample. The sample consisted of CD4+ or CD8+ T cells sorted from blood, taken in a trial of the OX40 agonist ivuxolimab. The source of these receptors is an adult with an advanced solid tumor such as melanoma, head and neck, liver or kidney cancer.

This clone appeared a few times. The chain links TRBV7-9 to TRBJ2-7; TRBD1 agrees at 9 bases. The CDR3 totals 15 residues. V was pared by 0 bases and J by 5 bases, with 5 bases of the junction left unmatched. In germline, CDR1 is SEHNR, CDR2 FQNEAQ (reference sequence). The CDR3 is CASSLAGTGGHEQYF. The CDR3 DNA reads TGTGCCAGCAGCTTAGCGGGAACAGGGGGCCACGAGCAGTACTTC. Full variable domain (rest looked up from reference TRBV7-9 and TRBJ2-7): DTGVSQNPRHKITKRGQNVTFRCDPISEHNRLYWYRQTLGQGPEFLTYFQNEAQLEKSRLLSDRFSAERPKGSFSTLEIQRTEQGDSAMYLCASSLAGTGGHEQYFGPGTRLTVT.

This clone is medium-sized (0.01 to 0.1%) in the sample. The chain links TRBV5-5 to TRBJ2-7; the D is unclear. Trimming stripped 3 bases from V and 1 base from J, with 5 bases between. This CDR3 has 12 residues. The germline V gene encodes CDR1 SGHKS and CDR2 YYEKEE (reference sequence). For the CDR3, the DNA is TGTGCCAGCAGCTCCTCGTCCTACGAGCAGTACTTC. Translating gives CASSSSSYEQYF.

This rearrangement joins TRBV6-1 to TRBJ2-7; D is tentatively TRBD1 or TRBD2 (5 bases each). Germline V gene data show CDR1 as MNHNS and CDR2 as SASEGT. The V gene lost 1 base and the J gene lost 2 bases, with 9 bases spanning the gap. The CDR3 runs 14 residues. Here the CDR3 DNA reads TGTGCCAGCAGTGAAGGGGGGACCGCCTACGAGCAGTACTTC. Translation gives CASSEGGTAYEQYF.

V is TRBV7-6 and J is TRBJ2-5, with 7 bases identical to TRBD2. The CDR3 sequence is 13 residues long. J gave up 2 bases and V 7 bases, and 4 bases lay outside the gene matches. Germline assignment: CDR1 SGHVS and CDR2 FNYEAQ. The CDR3 loop reads CASTQGGQETQYF. In DNA form, the CDR3 reads TGTGCCAGCACGCAGGGAGGGCAAGAGACCCAGTACTTC.

The genes are TRBV7-3 and TRBJ2-1; possible D gene TRBD2, 6 bases. Germline CDR1 is SGHTA and CDR2 is FQGTGA. Trimming pared 5 bases from V and 0 bases from J, leaving 8 bases between. The CDR3 consists of 14 residues. CDR3 amino acids: CASSQTSSYNEQFF. CDR3 bases: TGTGCCAGCAGCCAGACTAGCTCCTACAATGAGCAGTTCTTC.

The chain is built from TRBV7-2 and TRBJ2-6, with no clear D. Germline V gives CDR1 SGHTA, CDR2 FQGNSA. This CDR3 has 16 amino acids. V lost 1 base to trimming and J lost 2 bases, with 9 bases between them. The CDR3: CASSLVGRAGANVLTF. DNA of the CDR3: TGTGCCAGCAGCTTAGTTGGAAGGGCTGGGGCCAACGTCCTGACTTTC.

This clone was seen just once. The rearrangement uses TRBV15 and TRBJ2-2; tentatively, D is TRBD1 (6 bases). The CDR3 is made up of 16 amino acids. Germline V gene data show CDR1 as LNHNV and CDR2 as YYDKDF (reference sequence). Trimming removed 1 base from V and 5 bases from J, with 14 bases in between. This CDR3 reads CATSRVWGLKTGELFF. The CDR3 DNA reads as TGTGCCACCAGCAGAGTTTGGGGGCTGAAGACCGGGGAGCTGTTTTTT.

The table lists this clone with a count of one. The chain combines TRBV18 with TRBJ2-3, with no clear D. This CDR3 has 12 residues. Germline assignment: CDR1 KGHSH and CDR2 LQKENI. V lost 3 bases, J lost 11 bases, and 12 bases lay in between. The CDR3 DNA reads TGTGCCAGCTCACCTGAGAGACGAGGGCAGTATTTT. Translated, it gives CASSPERRGQYF.

This clone was recorded a few times. V and J are TRBV25-1 and TRBJ1-2, with TRBD1 matching over 9 bases. The CDR3 covers 16 residues. Trimming cost V 3 bases and J 6 bases; bases outside gene matches: 11. Germline assignment: CDR1 MGHDK and CDR2 SYGVNS. Written as DNA, the CDR3 is TGTGCCAGCAGTGAGCTTCTGGGACAGGGTCTTAATGGCTACACCTTC. It specifies CASSELLGQGLNGYTF.

The chain has TRBV6-5 and TRBJ2-7; 11 bases map to TRBD1. With 8 bases clipped from V and 7 bases from J, the junction kept 4 bases outside the gene matches. The germline CDR1 and CDR2 sequences are MNHEY and SVGAGI. CDR3 size: 12 residues. This chain's CDR3 is CASGTGGWEQYF. In DNA, the CDR3 is TGTGCCAGCGGGACAGGGGGTTGGGAGCAGTACTTC.

J is TRBJ2-7 and V is TRBV4-1; 7 nucleotides align to TRBD2. CDR1 is MGHRA, CDR2 YSYEKL, per germline. V lost 2 bases and J lost 8; bases outside the gene matches: 18. The CDR3 sequence is 17 residues long. The CDR3 DNA reads TGCGCCAGCAGCCAACCCCTGCGGGAGCTAAGGGCCCGGAAGCAGTACTTC. This codes for CASSQPLRELRARKQYF.

The chain recombines TRBV7-9 with TRBJ1-5; D gene unclear. There are 14 residues in the CDR3. With 3 bases removed from V and 1 base from J, the gap between germline ends came to 7 bases. Germline CDR1 is SEHNR and CDR2 is FQNEAQ (reference sequence). The CDR3 DNA follows: TGTGCCAGCAGCTTCGATGAAAGCAATCAGCCCCAGCATTTT. The encoded protein is CASSFDESNQPQHF.